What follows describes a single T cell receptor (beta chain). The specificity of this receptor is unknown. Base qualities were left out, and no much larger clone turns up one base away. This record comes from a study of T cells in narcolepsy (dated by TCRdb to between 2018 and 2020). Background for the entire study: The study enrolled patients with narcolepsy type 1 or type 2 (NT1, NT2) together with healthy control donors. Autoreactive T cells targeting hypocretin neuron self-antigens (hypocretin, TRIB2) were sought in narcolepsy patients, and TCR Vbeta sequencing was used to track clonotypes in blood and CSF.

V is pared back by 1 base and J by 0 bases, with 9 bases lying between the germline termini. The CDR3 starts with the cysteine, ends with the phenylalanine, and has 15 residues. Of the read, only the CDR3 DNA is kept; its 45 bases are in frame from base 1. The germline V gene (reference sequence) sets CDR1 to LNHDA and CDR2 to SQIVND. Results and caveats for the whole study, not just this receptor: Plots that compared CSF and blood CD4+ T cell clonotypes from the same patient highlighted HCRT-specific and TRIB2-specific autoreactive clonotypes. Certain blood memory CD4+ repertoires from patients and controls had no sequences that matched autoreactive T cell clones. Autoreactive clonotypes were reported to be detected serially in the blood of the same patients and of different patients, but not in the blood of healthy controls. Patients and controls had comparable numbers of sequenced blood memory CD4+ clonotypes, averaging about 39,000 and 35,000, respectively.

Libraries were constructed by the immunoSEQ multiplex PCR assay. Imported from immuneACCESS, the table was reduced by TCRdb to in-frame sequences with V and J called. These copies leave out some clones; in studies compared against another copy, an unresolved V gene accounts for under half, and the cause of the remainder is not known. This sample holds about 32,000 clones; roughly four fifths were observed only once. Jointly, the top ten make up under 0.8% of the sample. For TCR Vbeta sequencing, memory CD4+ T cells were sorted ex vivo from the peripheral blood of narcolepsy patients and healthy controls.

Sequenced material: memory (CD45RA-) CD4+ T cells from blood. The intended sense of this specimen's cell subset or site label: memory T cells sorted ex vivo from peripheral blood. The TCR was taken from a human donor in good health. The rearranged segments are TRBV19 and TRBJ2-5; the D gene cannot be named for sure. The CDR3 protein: CASSIGVINQETQYF. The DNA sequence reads TGTGCCAGTAGTATAGGGGTAATCAACCAAGAGACCCAGTACTTC.